Detailed here is one T cell receptor (beta chain). Clones were sequenced by immunoSEQ multiplex PCR, and TCRdb holds only the in-frame ones, with some missing. The sample holds 100,000 to 150,000 clones; 85% to 95% are singletons and the top ten take approximately 0.58%. The entry originates in a study of control samples from healthy donors and cancer patients. The CDR3 consists of 16 residues. Trimming at V came to 1 base and at J to 8 bases, leaving 7 bases not matched to a gene. CDR1 and CDR2 from the germline V gene are LGHNA and YNFKEQ. Sequencing input: PBMCs. This receptor was obtained from an elderly man with head and neck cancer. The V gene is TRBV4-2, the J gene TRBJ2-1; 11 bases agree with TRBD2. The CDR3 reads CASSQGWLAGGYEQFF. For the CDR3, the DNA is TGTGCCAGCAGCCAAGGATGGCTAGCGGGGGGTTATGAGCAGTTCTTC.